A selection of T cell receptor beta chains follows, all from one sample in a study of blood T cell repertoires in COVID-19. Libraries were prepared by immunoSEQ multiplex PCR; TCRdb keeps only in-frame clonotypes and omits some of them. Here the sample spans about 150,000 clones, 85% to 90% being singletons. Sample: peripheral blood. The source is a man in his fifties or sixties with active or convalescent COVID-19. Each CDR3 is given with its conserved first and last residue. A D gene is named only where the DNA matches it firmly. Size is omitted from some rows. Given values are once, few, many or a class for expanded clones.

d_call clone_size j_call v_call cdr3_aa cdr3_nt
- - TRBJ1-3 TRBV7-9 CASSPSSSGNTIYF TGTGCCAGCAGCCCGTCCAGCTCTGGAAACACCATATATTTT
TRBD2 - TRBJ2-4 TRBV6-1 CASSALAGGGGKNIQYF TGTGCCAGCAGTGCCCTAGCGGGGGGGGGTGGCAAAAACATTCAGTACTTC
TRBD2 - TRBJ2-1 TRBV11-3 CAGKLAGNEQFF TGTGCCGGCAAACTAGCGGGCAATGAGCAGTTCTTC
- - TRBJ2-7 TRBV24-1 CATSDPTGYEQYF TGTGCCACCAGTGATCCGACAGGTTACGAGCAGTACTTC
- - TRBJ1-3 TRBV5-5 CASSLGQVENTIYF TGTGCCAGCAGCTTGGGTCAGGTTGAAAACACCATATATTTT
TRBD2 - TRBJ2-2 TRBV27 CASKVQGGTGELFF TGTGCCAGCAAGGTTCAGGGAGGGACCGGGGAGCTGTTTTTT
- - TRBJ1-5 TRBV7-6 CASSLRQAIRTNQPQHF TGTGCCAGCAGCTTAAGGCAGGCTATTAGGACAAATCAGCCCCAGCATTTT
- - TRBJ1-6 TRBV5-1 CASARAGNSPLHF TGCGCCAGCGCACGGGCGGGGAATTCACCCCTCCACTTT
TRBD2 - TRBJ2-3 TRBV29-1 CSVQVPAGDTDTQYF TGCAGCGTCCAAGTCCCAGCGGGAGACACAGATACGCAGTATTTT
- - TRBJ2-5 TRBV15 CATSREPNPVETQYF TGTGCCACCAGCAGAGAGCCGAACCCAGTAGAGACCCAGTACTTC
- - TRBJ1-5 TRBV5-1 CASSLGPGGNQPQHF TGCGCCAGCAGCTTGGGTCCCGGCGGGAATCAGCCCCAGCATTTT
TRBD1 - TRBJ2-3 TRBV27 CASSLWGQGTDTQYF TGTGCCAGCAGTTTATGGGGACAGGGGACAGATACGCAGTATTTT
TRBD1 - TRBJ1-3 TRBV25-1 CASTTGPSGNTIYF TGTGCCAGCACGACAGGGCCATCTGGAAACACCATATATTTT
TRBD2 - TRBJ2-3 TRBV11-2 CASSLAPGTSGRTDTQYF TGTGCCAGCAGCTTAGCCCCCGGGACTAGCGGGAGAACAGATACGCAGTATTTT
- - TRBJ1-2 TRBV10-3 CAISAELTANYGYTF TGTGCCATCAGTGCCGAGCTGACAGCAAACTATGGCTACACCTTC
- - TRBJ1-5 TRBV6-2/TRBV6-3 CASSPQNQPQHF TGTGCCAGCAGCCCACAAAATCAGCCCCAGCATTTT
TRBD2 - TRBJ2-3 TRBV28 CATSRLAGGEDTQYF TGTGCCACCAGTCGGTTAGCGGGAGGGGAAGATACGCAGTATTTT
TRBD1 - TRBJ1-2 TRBV7-8 CASSFGTASNYGYTF TGTGCCAGCAGCTTCGGGACAGCCTCTAACTATGGCTACACCTTC
- - TRBJ1-3 TRBV28 CASSLLWRGMGNTIYF TGTGCCAGCAGTCTACTATGGAGAGGGATGGGAAACACCATATATTTT
- - TRBJ2-3 TRBV7-8 CASSPFTDTQYF TGTGCCAGCAGCCCTTTCACAGATACGCAGTATTTT
- - TRBJ2-1 TRBV21-1 CASSKGQGGNEQFF TGTGCCAGCAGCAAGGGACAGGGGGGAAATGAGCAGTTCTTC
TRBD1 - TRBJ2-7 TRBV7-2 CASSSPPQGLREQYF TGTGCCAGCAGCTCCCCCCCACAGGGGTTGCGCGAGCAGTACTTC
- - TRBJ2-2 TRBV4-2 CASSQDRRSTGELFF TGTGCCAGCAGCCAAGATAGGCGGAGCACCGGGGAGCTGTTTTTT
TRBD2 - TRBJ2-6 TRBV9 CASSAGTSGSSGANVLTF TGTGCCAGCAGCGCGGGGACTAGCGGGAGCTCTGGGGCCAACGTCCTGACTTTC
TRBD1 - TRBJ2-7 TRBV12-5 CASGRGQADYEQYF TGTGCTAGTGGTCGGGGACAGGCAGACTACGAGCAGTACTTC
- - TRBJ1-1 TRBV5-8 CASSEPGVTEAFF TGTGCCAGCAGCGAACCAGGGGTGACTGAAGCTTTCTTT
TRBD1 - TRBJ2-5 TRBV7-7 CASSVGTGDQETQYF TGTGCTAGCAGCGTCGGGACAGGGGACCAAGAGACCCAGTACTTC
- - TRBJ2-7 TRBV18 CASSPLARSSYEQYF TGTGCCAGCTCACCACTGGCAAGGAGCTCCTACGAGCAGTACTTC
TRBD2 - TRBJ2-7 TRBV5-4 CASSPGTSGTYEQYF TGTGCCAGCAGCCCAGGGACTAGCGGTACCTACGAGCAGTACTTC
- once TRBJ1-2 TRBV7-9 CASSLAVGHYGYTF TGTGCCAGCAGCTTGGCCGTGGGCCACTATGGCTACACCTTC
TRBD2 - TRBJ2-7 TRBV12-3/TRBV12-4 CASSRGGVYEQYF TGTGCCAGCAGCCGGGGGGGAGTCTACGAGCAGTACTTC
- - TRBJ1-2 TRBV9 CASSVGRGYGYTF TGTGCCAGCAGCGTAGGGCGAGGCTATGGCTACACCTTC
TRBD1 - TRBJ1-2 TRBV7-2 CASSLGGVRQGGGYTF TGTGCCAGCAGCTTAGGCGGGGTCCGACAGGGAGGAGGCTACACCTTC
TRBD2 once TRBJ2-1 TRBV19 CASSIDSSGGPHSYNEQFF TGTGCCAGTAGTATCGATTCTAGCGGGGGGCCGCACTCCTACAATGAGCAGTTCTTC
TRBD1 - TRBJ1-2 TRBV6-5 CASRDTGGGDGYTF TGTGCCAGCAGGGATACAGGGGGCGGCGACGGCTACACCTTC
TRBD1 - TRBJ1-3 TRBV5-1 CASSLGTGAGNTIYF TGCGCCAGCAGCTTGGGGACAGGGGCTGGAAACACCATATATTTT
TRBD2 - TRBJ2-7 TRBV7-3 CASSFLAPEGTRNAYEQYF TGTGCCAGCAGCTTCTTAGCCCCCGAGGGGACTAGGAACGCCTACGAGCAGTACTTC
- - TRBJ1-1 TRBV18 CASSPGLNTEAFF TGTGCCAGCTCCCCAGGGCTGAACACTGAAGCTTTCTTT
TRBD2 - TRBJ2-2 TRBV19 CASSILGGRAPGELFF TGTGCCAGTAGTATACTAGGCGGGAGGGCCCCCGGGGAGCTGTTTTTT
- once TRBJ2-1 TRBV6-5 CASSYHGQRENEQFF TGTGCCAGCAGTTATCACGGCCAACGGGAGAATGAGCAGTTCTTC
TRBD1 - TRBJ2-3 TRBV2 CASSEGRTGADTQYF TGTGCCAGCAGTGAAGGGCGAACAGGGGCGGATACGCAGTATTTT
- - TRBJ1-5 TRBV12-3/TRBV12-4 CASSLGQPRPQHF TGTGCCAGCAGTCTTGGACAGCCTCGGCCCCAGCATTTT
- - TRBJ1-1 TRBV25-1 CASRDRIGEEAFF TGTGCCAGCAGAGATCGTATTGGGGAGGAAGCTTTCTTT
- - TRBJ1-2 TRBV25-1 CASSEGGGNYYGYTF TGTGCCAGCAGTGAAGGGGGAGGGAATTACTATGGCTACACCTTC
- once TRBJ2-1 TRBV24-1 CATSGQGWVNEQFF TGTGCCACCAGTGGGCAGGGGTGGGTCAATGAGCAGTTCTTC
- once TRBJ1-3 TRBV29-1 CSVGASGNTIYF TGCAGCGTTGGGGCCTCTGGAAACACCATATATTTT
TRBD1 - TRBJ1-6 TRBV28 CASTGQDNSPLHF TGTGCCAGCACCGGACAGGATAATTCACCCCTCCACTTT
- - TRBJ1-5 TRBV6-5 CASRAKDRPQHF TGTGCCAGCAGGGCAAAGGACAGGCCCCAGCATTTT
- few TRBJ1-2 TRBV10-3 CAISDDSSPYGYTF TGTGCCATCAGTGATGACAGTTCCCCCTATGGCTACACCTTC